The text below deals with one T cell receptor beta chain. As yet, its antigen is unknown. The sample belongs to a study of T cell responses to AZD1222 COVID-19 vaccine. Points from the study as a whole: Clonal diversity may have been underestimated, and the donors were mostly white British, with more females than males.

TCRdb's copy holds only in-frame clones and misses some; the assay was immunoSEQ multiplex PCR. Of about 180,000 clones detected, 70% to 90% appear once; the ten largest clones hold approximately 7.7%. CDR3 size: 16 residues. The J segment lost 3 bases and the V segment lost 5 bases, leaving 12 bases of the junction unmatched. Germline lookup yields CDR1 MDHEN and CDR2 SYDVKM. The V call is TRBV28, the J call TRBJ2-7; 8 positions match TRBD1. Here the sequenced sample was peripheral blood, taken on day 0 of AZD1222 vaccination. This TCR was recovered from an adult in good health. The CDR3 DNA follows: TGTGCCAGCAGTCCCTGGACAGGGATCTCTTTCTACGAGCAGTACTTC. Encoded protein: CASSPWTGISFYEQYF.